The clone carrying this T cell receptor (beta chain) came up many times. Its antigen is undetermined. One end of the junction fails to match germline, which may point to a read error. The data stem from a study of breast tumors, draining lymph nodes, adjacent tissues. TCRdb analysed the multiplex PCR reads with MiXCR anew, one entry per CDR3 protein. The top ten clones hold about 13% of a sample with about 25,000 distinct CDR3 sequences, 20% to 25% of them seen once. Study results and caveats: Findings are consistent with lymph node origin and intratumoral expansion of most tumor T cells. Tumor TCR diversity was below lymph nodes but above nontumor tissue.

Germline values: CDR1 SQVTM, CDR2 ANQGSEA. The CDR3 has 14 amino acids. This TCR derives from a female donor with breast cancer. Some clones in this sample may be carry-over from other donors' samples. The V and J genes are TRBV29-1 and TRBJ1-2, with a tentative D call TRBD1 (5 bases). Material: breast tumor tissue. The CDR3 DNA sequence: TGCAGCGTTGACGGACATAGGTCTTCATGGCTACTCAGCTTC. This gives the protein CSVDGHRSSWLLSF.